What follows are 3 T cell receptor beta chains derived from one specimen sequenced in a study of blood T cell repertoires in COVID-19 (dated by TCRdb to 2019 to 2021). Libraries were built with the immunoSEQ multiplex PCR assay. Imported from immuneACCESS, the table was reduced by TCRdb to in-frame sequences with V and J called. These copies leave out some clones; in studies compared against another copy, an unresolved V gene accounts for under half, and the cause of the remainder is not known. The sample yields 250,000 to 300,000 clones; about 86% were counted once. The ten largest clonotypes hold around 3.2% of the sample. Sequences were obtained from peripheral blood. Source of these receptors: a woman aged 55-69 years with active or convalescent COVID-19.

The V call is TRBV7-9, the J call TRBJ1-2; 9 bases match TRBD1. CDR3 length: 12 amino acids. CDR1 is SEHNR, CDR2 FQNEAQ, per germline (reference sequence). The trim removed 7 bases at V and 9 bases at J, leaving 6 bases unmatched. This CDR3 reads CASITGGASYTF. CDR3 DNA sequence: TGTGCCAGCATCACAGGGGGCGCGAGCTACACCTTC.

The chain carries TRBV19 and TRBJ1-5; 8 positions match TRBD1. With V trimmed by 3 bases and J by 3 bases, 7 bases remained unmatched. CDR3 size: 16 residues. Germline V gene data show CDR1 as LNHDA and CDR2 as SQIVND (reference sequence). DNA of the CDR3: TGTGCCAGTAGTATCCAGGGGGCCCATCTCAATCAGCCCCAGCATTTT. This sequence encodes CASSIQGAHLNQPQHF.

This clone was detected once. The J gene is TRBJ2-7, the V gene TRBV6-6, with 7 nucleotides matching TRBD1. Germline assignment: CDR1 MNHNY and CDR2 SVGAGI (reference sequence). This CDR3 region has 12 residues. V trimming: 5 bases; J trimming: 4 bases; junction bases outside the gene matches: 2. The DNA of the CDR3 is TGTGCCAGCAGTCAGGGGGATTACGAGCAGTACTTC. Translating gives CASSQGDYEQYF.